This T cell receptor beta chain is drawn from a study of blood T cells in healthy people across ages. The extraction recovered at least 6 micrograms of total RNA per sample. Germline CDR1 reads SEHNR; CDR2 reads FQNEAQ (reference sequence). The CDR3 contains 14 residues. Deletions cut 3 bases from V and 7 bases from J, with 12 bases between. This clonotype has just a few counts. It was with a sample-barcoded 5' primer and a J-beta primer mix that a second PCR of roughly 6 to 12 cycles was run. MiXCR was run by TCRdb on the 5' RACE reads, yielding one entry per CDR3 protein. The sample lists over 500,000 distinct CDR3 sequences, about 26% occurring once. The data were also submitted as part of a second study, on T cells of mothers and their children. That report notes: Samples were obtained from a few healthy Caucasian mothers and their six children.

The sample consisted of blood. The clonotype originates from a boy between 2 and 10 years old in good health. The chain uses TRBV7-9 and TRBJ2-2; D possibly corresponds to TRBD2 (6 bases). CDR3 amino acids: CASSLRERIGELFF. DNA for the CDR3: TGTGCCAGCAGCTTGCGGGAACGGATCGGGGAGCTGTTTTTT.